The 4 T cell receptor beta chains below come from one sample, sequenced in a study of cytomegalovirus exposure and HLA in healthy donors. The PCR used 60 Vbeta and 13 Jbeta primers. Clones were sequenced by immunoSEQ multiplex PCR, and TCRdb holds only the in-frame ones, with some missing. The sample lists around 150,000 clones, roughly 74% occurring once. The specimen was PBMCs. The receptors originated from a man aged 18 to 35 in good health and CMV-seropositive.

This chain uses TRBV6-5 with TRBJ2-2; 10 nucleotides agree with TRBD2. The CDR3 is made up of 15 amino acids. The germline V gene has CDR1 MNHEY and CDR2 SVGAGI. The V and J ends lost 4 bases and 6 bases, in that order; junction bases with no gene match: 5. In nucleotides, the CDR3 is TGTGCCAGCAGTTTCTCTAGCGGGAGTCCCGGGGAGCTGTTTTTT. As protein: CASSFSSGSPGELFF.

The table lists this clone with a count of one. The chain has TRBV25-1 and TRBJ2-7; 8 bases agree with TRBD2. Germline CDR1 and CDR2: MGHDK and SYGVNS. The junction had 7 bases not matched to a gene; V was cut back by 7 bases and J by 2 bases. The CDR3 is 14 residues long. CDR3 sequence: CASIRAGVAYEQYF. CDR3 DNA sequence: TGTGCCAGCATTAGAGCGGGAGTGGCCTACGAGCAGTACTTC.

V gene TRBV20-1 combines with J gene TRBJ2-7, with 8 nucleotides matching TRBD2. J was trimmed by 7 bases and V by 6 bases; bases with no gene match: 2. Looked up from germline, CDR1 is DFQATT and CDR2 is SNEGSKA (reference sequence). The CDR3 runs to 10 residues. In nucleotides, the CDR3 is TGCAGTGCGGCTAGCGGGGAGCAGTACTTC. This translates into CSAASGEQYF.

This chain joins TRBV9 and TRBJ2-1; 9 positions match TRBD2. V was pared by 4 bases and J by 0 bases, with 5 bases of the junction left unmatched. The CDR3 extends over 16 amino acids. Germline V CDR1 and CDR2: SGDLS, YYNGEE. CDR3 coding DNA: TGTGCCAGCAGCAGAATTAGCGGGAGCTCCTACAATGAGCAGTTCTTC. Amino acids: CASSRISGSSYNEQFF.